The rows below give T cell receptor beta chains drawn from one sample of a study of shared clonotypes between healthy human individuals. TCRdb keeps only in-frame clones here, not all; method: immunoSEQ multiplex PCR. The repertoire holds under 650,000 clones, around 96% seen once, with approximately 0.06% in the top ten. Sequencing was carried out using naive CD4+ T cells sorted from blood. The origin of the receptors is a woman aged 25 to 39 in good health. Each CDR3 is given with its conserved first and last residue. A D gene is named only where the DNA matches it firmly. Clone sizes are given selectively: once, few, many, or a class where the clone is expanded.

j_call d_call clone_size v_call cdr3_aa cdr3_nt
TRBJ1-4 . . TRBV18 CASSPAGGGEKLFF TGTGCCAGCTCACCAGCGGGGGGCGGAGAAAAACTGTTTTTT
TRBJ1-4 TRBD1 . TRBV7-9 CASRGTGEEKLFF TGTGCCAGCAGGGGGACAGGGGAAGAAAAACTGTTTTTT
TRBJ1-2 TRBD1 . TRBV13 CASSHRRLGQVSRDYGYTF TGTGCCAGCAGCCATCGGCGGTTGGGACAGGTCTCCCGGGACTATGGCTACACCTTC
TRBJ1-1 . . TRBV7-3 CASSLTRDTEAFF TGTGCCAGCAGCTTAACCCGAGACACTGAAGCTTTCTTT
TRBJ1-5 . . TRBV5-6 CASSFGRNQPQHF TGTGCCAGCAGCTTCGGGCGCAATCAGCCCCAGCATTTT
TRBJ1-6 . . TRBV28 CASSIGGRSEPLHF TGTGCCAGCAGCATCGGGGGGAGATCAGAACCCCTCCACTTT
TRBJ2-3 TRBD2 . TRBV15 CATSRGRTLGLAGGDTQYF TGTGCCACCAGCAGAGGAAGGACTTTAGGACTAGCGGGGGGAGATACGCAGTATTTT
TRBJ2-7 . few TRBV27 CASSNLVEQYF TGTGCCAGCTCCAATCTGGTCGAGCAGTACTTC
TRBJ1-1 . . TRBV9 CASSASSLDRAFF TGTGCCAGCAGCGCCTCCTCCCTGGATCGAGCTTTCTTT
TRBJ2-5 . . TRBV11-2 CASSLGGLVSETQYF TGTGCCAGCAGCTTAGGGGGTTTGGTGTCAGAGACCCAGTACTTC
TRBJ2-5 . . TRBV7-3 CASSLTVGSGPKETQYF TGTGCCAGCAGCTTAACGGTCGGAAGCGGGCCTAAAGAGACCCAGTACTTC
TRBJ2-7 . . TRBV5-5 CASSLLTTTYEQYF TGTGCCAGCAGCTTACTTACTACAACCTACGAGCAGTACTTC
TRBJ2-5 TRBD1 . TRBV11-3 CASSKRTGEETQYF TGTGCCAGCAGCAAGAGAACAGGGGAAGAGACCCAGTACTTC
TRBJ1-5 . . TRBV30 CAWSVGNGNQPQHF TGTGCCTGGAGTGTAGGGAATGGCAATCAGCCCCAGCATTTT
TRBJ1-2 . . TRBV28 CASSLFSVAQMGGYTF TGTGCCAGCAGTTTATTTTCAGTGGCCCAAATGGGTGGCTACACCTTC
TRBJ1-3 . . TRBV2 CASSEVTATGNTIYF TGTGCCAGCAGTGAAGTGACAGCTACTGGAAACACCATATATTTT
TRBJ2-4 TRBD2 . TRBV29-1 CSVDDTGGKNIQYF TGCAGCGTTGATGATACGGGAGGGAAAAACATTCAGTACTTC
TRBJ2-3 TRBD1 . TRBV5-8 CASGTGTGNTDTQYF TGTGCCAGCGGTACCGGGACAGGGAATACAGATACGCAGTATTTT
TRBJ1-4 . . TRBV5-4 CASSLGATNEKLFF TGTGCCAGCTCCCTCGGGGCGACTAATGAAAAACTGTTTTTT
TRBJ2-1 TRBD1 . TRBV29-1 CSVPDRVSYNEQFF TGCAGCGTGCCCGACAGGGTATCCTACAATGAGCAGTTCTTC
TRBJ1-1 TRBD1 . TRBV7-9 CASSEGQSPAEAFF TGTGCCAGCAGCGAGGGACAGTCCCCCGCTGAAGCTTTCTTT
TRBJ1-3 . . TRBV25-1 CASSTDGNTIYF TGTGCCAGCAGTACTGACGGAAACACCATATATTTT
TRBJ2-2 . . TRBV2 CASSGSGGFPGELFF TGTGCCAGCAGCGGAAGTGGGGGGTTCCCCGGGGAGCTGTTTTTT
TRBJ2-7 . . TRBV28 CASRPTGSSYEQYF TGTGCCAGCAGACCCACAGGGTCCTCCTACGAGCAGTACTTC
TRBJ2-7 . once TRBV6-5 CASVAAGDYEQYF TGTGCCAGCGTCGCAGCGGGCGACTACGAGCAGTACTTC
TRBJ2-1 . . TRBV5-6 CASSLRVVVAQDEQFF TGTGCCAGCAGCTTGCGCGTTGTGGTAGCTCAAGATGAGCAGTTCTTC
TRBJ2-3 . . TRBV28 CASNRMTQGGTDTQYF TGTGCCAGCAATAGGATGACCCAGGGAGGCACAGATACGCAGTATTTT
TRBJ1-3 . once TRBV21-1 CASSNPLGQSGNTIYF TGTGCCAGCAGCAACCCTTTAGGACAGTCTGGAAACACCATATATTTT
TRBJ2-6 . once TRBV6-5 CASSYLRGAGANVLTF TGTGCCAGCAGTTACCTTCGGGGTGCTGGGGCCAACGTCCTGACTTTC
TRBJ2-7 . . TRBV29-1 CSVAGFSYEQYF TGCAGCGTTGCAGGGTTCTCCTACGAGCAGTACTTC
TRBJ2-3 TRBD2 . TRBV7-2 CASSLDLLRENTDTQYF TGTGCCAGCAGCTTGGACCTATTGCGGGAGAACACAGATACGCAGTATTTT
TRBJ1-6 . . TRBV30 CAWSVRAIGFGNSPLHF TGTGCCTGGAGTGTACGCGCGATAGGGTTTGGTAATTCACCCCTCCACTTT
TRBJ1-1 . . TRBV28 CASSLTTEAFF TGTGCCAGCAGTTTAACCACTGAAGCTTTCTTT
TRBJ2-1 . once TRBV11-3 CASSYWEKSYNEQFF TGTGCCAGCAGCTACTGGGAGAAGTCCTACAATGAGCAGTTCTTC
TRBJ2-3 TRBD2 . TRBV18 CASSPSGRVGTDTQYF TGTGCCAGCTCACCAAGCGGGAGGGTTGGCACAGATACGCAGTATTTT
TRBJ1-3 . . TRBV7-2 CASSQRGAGNTIYF TGTGCCAGCAGCCAAAGAGGGGCTGGAAACACCATATATTTT
TRBJ2-2 TRBD2 . TRBV11-2 CASSTRVGGPSGELFF TGTGCCAGCAGCACGCGTGTGGGAGGGCCCTCCGGGGAGCTGTTTTTT
TRBJ1-4 . . TRBV19 CASSEDVDEVKLFF TGTGCCAGTAGTGAGGACGTGGATGAAGTGAAACTGTTTTTT
TRBJ2-7 TRBD1 once TRBV7-2 CASSPRGTGGNEQYF TGTGCCAGCAGCCCCCGGGGGACAGGGGGAAACGAGCAGTACTTC
TRBJ2-1 TRBD2 . TRBV7-2 CASSSRGTAGPYNEQFF TGTGCCAGCAGCTCAAGGGGTACAGCGGGACCCTACAATGAGCAGTTCTTC
TRBJ2-3 . . TRBV5-1 CASSLAGDSTDTQYF TGCGCCAGCAGCTTGGCCGGGGATAGCACAGATACGCAGTATTTT
TRBJ2-3 . once TRBV6-6 CASSPPTGSTDTQYF TGTGCCAGCAGCCCGCCGACAGGAAGCACAGATACGCAGTATTTT